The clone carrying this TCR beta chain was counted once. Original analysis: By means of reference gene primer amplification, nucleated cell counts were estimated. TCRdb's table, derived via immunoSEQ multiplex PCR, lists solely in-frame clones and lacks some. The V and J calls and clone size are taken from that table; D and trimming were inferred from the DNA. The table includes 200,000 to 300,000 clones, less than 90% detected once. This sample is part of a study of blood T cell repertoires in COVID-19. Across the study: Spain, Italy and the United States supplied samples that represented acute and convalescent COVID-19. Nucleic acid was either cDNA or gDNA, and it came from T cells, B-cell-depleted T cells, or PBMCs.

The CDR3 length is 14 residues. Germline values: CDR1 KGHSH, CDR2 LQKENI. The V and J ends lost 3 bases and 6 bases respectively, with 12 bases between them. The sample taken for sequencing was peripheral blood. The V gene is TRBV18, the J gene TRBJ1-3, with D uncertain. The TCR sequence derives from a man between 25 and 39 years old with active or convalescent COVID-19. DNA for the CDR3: TGTGCCAGCTCACCTACACAACCCCCAAACACCATATATTTT. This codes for CASSPTQPPNTIYF.